The 4 T cell receptor beta chains presented below share a single source sample, sequenced in a study of response to subunit inactivated influenza vaccine. MiXCR, run by TCRdb on the RT-PCR reads, gives a single entry per CDR3 protein. The repertoire holds roughly 500,000 distinct CDR3 sequences, less than 25% seen once, with approximately 2.9% in the top ten. Another study also made use of these data, one on T cells expressing NK-cell markers. That work adds: It was by 5'RACE template switching with UMIs that TCR beta cDNA was made.

Specimen: CD4+ T cells sorted from PBMCs, collected 12 days after vaccination. The receptors were sampled from a man aged 45-65 years who received an inactivated influenza vaccine.

The chain has TRBV29-1 and TRBJ1-5; TRBD1 is a possible D gene (6 bases). With 5 bases removed from V and 1 base from J, the gap between germline ends came to 12 bases. CDR3 size: 14 residues. The germline V gene has CDR1 SQVTM and CDR2 ANQGSEA. Here the CDR3 reads CSVSGVGSNQPQHF. The DNA of the CDR3 is TGCAGCGTTTCAGGGGTCGGGAGCAATCAGCCCCAGCATTTT.

This clonotype was seen a few times. The chain is built from TRBV3-1 and TRBJ2-3; D remains ambiguous. This CDR3 comprises 13 residues. Germline CDR1 reads LGHDT; CDR2 reads YNNKEL (reference sequence). Trimming pared 0 bases from V and 10 bases from J, leaving 11 bases between. CDR3 in DNA: TGTGCCAGCAGCCAAGATCCAAGCGTGGCGCAGTATTTT. This translates into CASSQDPSVAQYF.

This clonotype was detected a few times. The genes are TRBV24-1 and TRBJ2-7; D may be TRBD2 (5 bases). V dropped 3 bases and J dropped 2 bases, with 7 bases sitting between them. Germline V gives CDR1 KGHDR, CDR2 SFDVKD. The CDR3 totals 13 residues. CDR3 DNA: TGTGCCACCAGTGATGCCGGGGCCTACGAGCAGTACTTC. Translating it yields CATSDAGAYEQYF.

V usage is TRBV15 and J usage is TRBJ2-7; 11 nucleotides agree with TRBD2. CDR3 length equals 14 residues. V dropped 5 bases and J dropped 2; count of bases not matched to a gene: 2. CDR1 is LNHNV and CDR2 is YYDKDF in the germline V gene (reference sequence). The CDR3: CATSGSGRAYEQYF. The CDR3 DNA reads as TGTGCCACCAGCGGTAGCGGGAGGGCCTACGAGCAGTACTTC.